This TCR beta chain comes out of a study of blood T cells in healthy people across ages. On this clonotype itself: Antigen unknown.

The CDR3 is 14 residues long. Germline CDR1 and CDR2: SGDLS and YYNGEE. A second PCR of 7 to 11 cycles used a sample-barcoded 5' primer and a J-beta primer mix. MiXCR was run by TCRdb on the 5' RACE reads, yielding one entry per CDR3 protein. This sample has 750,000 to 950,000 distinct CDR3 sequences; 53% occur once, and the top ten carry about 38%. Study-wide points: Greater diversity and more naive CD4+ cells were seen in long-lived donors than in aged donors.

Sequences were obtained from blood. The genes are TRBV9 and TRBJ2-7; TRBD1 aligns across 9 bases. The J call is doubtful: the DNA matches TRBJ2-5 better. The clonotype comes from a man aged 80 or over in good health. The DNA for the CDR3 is TGTGCCAGCAGCGCCACAGGGGGCGGGAAGACCCAGTACTTC. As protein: CASSATGGGKTQYF.